This T cell receptor beta chain was sequenced in a study of blood T cell repertoires in COVID-19. Study details: COVID-19 samples, acute and convalescent, were from the United States, Italy and Spain.

TCRdb keeps only in-frame clones here, not all; method: immunoSEQ multiplex PCR. The sample lists about 16,000 clones, about 89% occurring once. V shed 1 base and J shed 3 bases, with 6 bases lying between them. The CDR3 loop spans 14 amino acids. Germline CDR1 SGHAT, CDR2 FQNNGV. V is TRBV11-2 and J is TRBJ1-4; tentative D call: TRBD1 (6 bases). The clonotype comes from a man in his 60s with acute or convalescent COVID-19. Sequenced: peripheral blood. The CDR3 reads CASSLGQANEKLFF. The DNA for the CDR3 is TGTGCCAGCAGCTTAGGACAGGCTAATGAAAAACTGTTTTTT.